This record looks at one T cell receptor (beta chain) sequence and its context. Its antigen is not identified. Germline V lookup: CDR1 MNHNS, CDR2 SASEGT. There are 13 residues in the CDR3. V lost 3 bases, J lost 12 bases, and 6 bases stayed unmatched. The data are from a study of cytotoxic CD8 clonotypes in ibrutinib-treated CLL. Study-wide background: By median roughly 62 months, 12 had progressed and around 15 stayed remitted; responses had been 2 complete and some 25 partial.

Study conclusions and caveats: Different sampling times were used for sustained-remission and progressing patients. Clonality correlated strongly with circulating CD8+ T cells and exceeded age-matched healthy donors at baseline.

This table comes from immunoSEQ multiplex PCR, and its TCRdb copy is limited to in-frame clones, with some not included. The sample lists about 20,000 clones; approximately 69% were seen once. This sequence originates from a human donor with chronic lymphocytic leukemia. The source was PBMCs, collected before ibrutinib treatment. The chain couples TRBV6-1 to TRBJ2-1, with 9 bases aligning to TRBD2. The CDR3 protein is CASSETSGTVQFF. CDR3 DNA sequence: TGTGCCAGCAGTGAGACTAGCGGTACGGTGCAGTTCTTC.